This T cell receptor beta chain was observed in a study of STAT5B mutations in CD4+ large granular lymphocyte leukemia. Study details: Healthy donors showed HLA-associated enrichment of the CDR3 'QG' motif.

Germline loops: CDR1 LNHDA, CDR2 SQIVND (reference sequence). The CDR3 extends over 15 amino acids. With V trimmed by 5 bases and J by 8 bases, 8 bases remained unmatched. Findings of the study overall: TRBV06-family usage was enriched in top patient clones (8/27) versus controls (2/35). The CD4+ versus CD8+ T-LGLL clonality difference may reflect limited sample size.

With respect to this clone: Its cognate antigen is unknown.

The survey-level immunoSEQ assay was used. Using immunoSEQ multiplex PCR, the repertoire was profiled, and TCRdb retains in-frame clones only, with some absent. The table records about 40,000 clones, roughly four fifths of them present only once. This chain links TRBV19 with TRBJ1-4; 10 nucleotides line up with TRBD1. This receptor was identified in a human donor in good health. Material: CD4+ T cells from blood buffy coats. In DNA form, the CDR3 reads TGTGCCAGTAGTTTCCGGGACAGGGGAGCGGAAAAACTGTTTTTT. Encoded protein: CASSFRDRGAEKLFF.